The clone carrying this T cell receptor beta chain was counted a single time. In the authors' workflow: Researchers report that nucleated cell counts were estimated from reference gene primer amplification. Assay used: immunoSEQ multiplex PCR; TCRdb lists only in-frame clones, some missing. V, J and clone size were drawn from that table, and D and trimming were deduced from the DNA. The sample yields about 310,000 clones, around 90% seen once. The data derive from a study of blood T cell repertoires in COVID-19. Whole-study context: Sources were T cells, B-cell-depleted T cells, or PBMCs; the material itself was cDNA or gDNA.

This CDR3 spans 15 amino acids. Losses at the gene ends were 3 bases for V and 3 bases for J; bases not matched to a gene: 7. The germline V gene has CDR1 GTSNPN and CDR2 SVGIG (reference sequence). The chain recombines TRBV30 with TRBJ1-5; 8 bases fit TRBD1. Sequenced: peripheral blood. This receptor was taken from a man in his fifties with active or convalescent COVID-19. The CDR3 here is CAWSGGTGNNQPQHF. Written as DNA, the CDR3 is TGTGCCTGGAGCGGAGGGACAGGAAACAATCAGCCCCAGCATTTT.